Each of the 2 T cell receptor beta chains below was sequenced from the same sample in a study of cytomegalovirus exposure and HLA in healthy donors. Primers included in the PCR were 60 Vbeta and 13 Jbeta primers. TCRdb's copy holds only in-frame clones and misses some; the assay was immunoSEQ multiplex PCR. The sample contains roughly 100,000 clones, around 10% of which appear only once. Input material: PBMCs. These receptors all come from a man aged 35 to 55 in good health and CMV-seropositive.

The J gene is TRBJ2-2, the V gene TRBV7-3; 11 nucleotides align to TRBD2. The CDR3 spans 18 residues. Trimming removed 2 bases from V and 0 bases from J; junction bases left unmatched: 5. CDR1 and CDR2 from the germline V gene are SGHTA and FQGTGA. The CDR3 DNA follows: TGTGCCAGCAGCTTAGGGGTAGCGGGAGGGACGAACACCGGGGAGCTGTTTTTT. Translated: CASSLGVAGGTNTGELFF.

This sequence joins TRBV19 and TRBJ2-3; maybe TRBD2 (6 bases). V lost 7 bases to trimming and J lost 4 bases, with 18 bases between them. This CDR3 spans 15 amino acids. CDR1 and CDR2 (germline): LNHDA, SQIVND (reference sequence). CDR3 amino acids: CASKKTSFFPDTQYF. CDR3 nucleotide sequence: TGTGCCAGTAAGAAGACTAGTTTCTTCCCAGATACGCAGTATTTT.